This T cell receptor beta chain was recovered during a study of shared clonotypes between healthy human individuals. Looking at the study overall: With ages of 18 to 49, the donors were a couple of women and three men. Whole-study results and caveats: Enrolling few donors narrowed the genetic and exposure-history diversity that was represented. Naive subsets tended to show greater estimated richness than memory subsets. Sequencing depth was expected to affect clonotype sharing among donors.

Sequencing was performed with immunoSEQ multiplex PCR; in TCRdb, only in-frame clones are kept and a portion is missing. This sample yields a few hundred thousand clones, of which around 97% are seen a single time; about 0.06% belongs to the top ten. CDR1 is SQVTM, CDR2 ANQGSEA, per germline. V shed 4 bases and J shed 1 base, with 14 bases lying between them. This CDR3 is 14 amino acids long. Details on this clone: The antigen is not known.

The chain uses TRBV29-1 and TRBJ2-7; D may be TRBD2 (6 bases). The TCR sequence derives from a woman younger than 45 in good health. The sample consisted of naive CD4+ T cells sorted from blood. Subset noted: CD45RA+ positively selected. CDR3 protein: CSVVSSGQSYEQYF. CDR3 DNA sequence: TGCAGCGTTGTATCCAGCGGGCAATCCTACGAGCAGTACTTC.